This T cell receptor (beta chain) was captured by sequencing in a study of Ad26.COV2.S vaccination and SARS-CoV-2 variants. Overall study results and limits: Spike-specific responses of CD8+ and CD4+ T cells were reported to display substantial breadth after vaccination. Breadth and depth estimates from TCRs may understate total T cell responses. Recipients of vaccine and of placebo showed similar breadth of their non-spike TCR repertoires. Higher spike-specific TCR breadth was found in vaccine recipients than in placebo recipients.

This clone has more than one count but fewer than ten. Antigen specificity is unknown. Germline CDR1 and CDR2: MNHEY and SMNVEV (reference sequence). The ends were cut back, 1 base at V and 7 bases at J, with 11 bases in the middle. This CDR3 region has 14 residues. Generated by immunoSEQ multiplex PCR, the TCRdb table keeps only in-frame clones and is missing some. The sample holds tens of thousands of clones, roughly 84% seen once. The sample was peripheral blood, taken after recovery from COVID-19. This receptor was taken from a human donor who had recovered from COVID-19. This rearrangement joins TRBV27 to TRBJ1-5; D is unclear. The CDR3 spells CASSLYGYGQPQHF. DNA of the CDR3: TGTGCCAGCAGTTTATATGGGTACGGCCAGCCCCAGCATTTT.